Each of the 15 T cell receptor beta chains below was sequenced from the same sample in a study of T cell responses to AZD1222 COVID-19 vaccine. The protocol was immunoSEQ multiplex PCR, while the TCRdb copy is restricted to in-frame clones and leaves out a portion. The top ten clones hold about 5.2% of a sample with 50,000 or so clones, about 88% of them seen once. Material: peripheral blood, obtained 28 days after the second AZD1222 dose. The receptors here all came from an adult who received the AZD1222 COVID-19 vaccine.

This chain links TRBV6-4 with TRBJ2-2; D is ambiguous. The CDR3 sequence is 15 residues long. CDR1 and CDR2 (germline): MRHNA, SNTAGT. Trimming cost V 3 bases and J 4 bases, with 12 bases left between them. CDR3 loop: CASSEDVRVTGELFF. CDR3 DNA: TGTGCCAGCAGTGAGGACGTTAGGGTCACCGGGGAGCTGTTTTTT.

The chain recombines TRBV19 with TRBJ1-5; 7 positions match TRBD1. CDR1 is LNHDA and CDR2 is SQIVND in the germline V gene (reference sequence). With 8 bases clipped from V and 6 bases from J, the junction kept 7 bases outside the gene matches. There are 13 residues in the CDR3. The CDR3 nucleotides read TGTGCCAGTTCTCCGGGACAGTCTCAGCCCCAGCATTTT. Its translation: CASSPGQSQPQHF. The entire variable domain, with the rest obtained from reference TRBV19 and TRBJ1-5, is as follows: DGGITQSPKYLFRKEGQNVTLSCEQNLNHDAMYWYRQDPGQGLRLIYYSQIVNDFQKGDIAEGYSVSREKKESFPLTVTSAQKNPTAFYLCASSPGQSQPQHFGDGTRLSIL.

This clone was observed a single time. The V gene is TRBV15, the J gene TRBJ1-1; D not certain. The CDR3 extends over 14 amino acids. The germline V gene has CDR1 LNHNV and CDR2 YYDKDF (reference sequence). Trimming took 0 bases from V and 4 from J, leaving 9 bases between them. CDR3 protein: CATSRDAGSTEAFF. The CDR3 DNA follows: TGTGCCACCAGCAGAGACGCCGGGTCCACTGAAGCTTTCTTT.

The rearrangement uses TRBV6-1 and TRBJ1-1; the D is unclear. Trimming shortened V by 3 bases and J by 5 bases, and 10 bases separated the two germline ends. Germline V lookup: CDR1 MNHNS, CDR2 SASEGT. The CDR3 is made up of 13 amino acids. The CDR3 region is CASSDNSGTEAFF. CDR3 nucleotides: TGTGCCAGCAGTGATAATTCGGGGACTGAAGCTTTCTTT.

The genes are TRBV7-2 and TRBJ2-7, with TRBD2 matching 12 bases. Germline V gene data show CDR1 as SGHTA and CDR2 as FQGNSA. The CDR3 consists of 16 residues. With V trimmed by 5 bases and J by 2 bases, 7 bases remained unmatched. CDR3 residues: CASSTSSGRATYEQYF. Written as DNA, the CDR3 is TGTGCCAGCAGCACCTCTAGCGGGAGGGCAACCTACGAGCAGTACTTC. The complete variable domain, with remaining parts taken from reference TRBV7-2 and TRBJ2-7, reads GAGVSQSPSNKVTEKGKDVELRCDPISGHTALYWYRQSLGQGLEFLIYFQGNSAPDKSGLPSDRFSAERTGGSVSTLTIQRTQQEDSAVYLCASSTSSGRATYEQYFGPGTRLTVT.

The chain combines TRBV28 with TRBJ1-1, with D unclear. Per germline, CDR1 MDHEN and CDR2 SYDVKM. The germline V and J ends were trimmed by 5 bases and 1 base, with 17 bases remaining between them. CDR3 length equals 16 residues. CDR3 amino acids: CASSQPRGLTNTEAFF. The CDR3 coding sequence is TGTGCCAGCAGTCAACCAAGAGGCTTGACGAACACTGAAGCTTTCTTT.

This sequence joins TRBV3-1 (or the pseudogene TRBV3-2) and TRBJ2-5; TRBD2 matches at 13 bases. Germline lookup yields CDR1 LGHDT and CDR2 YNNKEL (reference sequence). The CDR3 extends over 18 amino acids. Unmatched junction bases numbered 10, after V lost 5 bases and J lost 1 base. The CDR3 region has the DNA TGTGCCAGCAGCGGAACTAGCGGGGGGGCGAACCCCCAAGAGACCCAGTACTTC. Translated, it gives CASSGTSGGANPQETQYF.

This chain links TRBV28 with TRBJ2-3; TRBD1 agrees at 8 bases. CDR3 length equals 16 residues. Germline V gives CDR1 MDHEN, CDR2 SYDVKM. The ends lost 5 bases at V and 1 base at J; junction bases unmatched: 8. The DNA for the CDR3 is TGTGCCAGCAGTACCCCAGGGGGCCGGGGCACAGATACGCAGTATTTT. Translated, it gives CASSTPGGRGTDTQYF.

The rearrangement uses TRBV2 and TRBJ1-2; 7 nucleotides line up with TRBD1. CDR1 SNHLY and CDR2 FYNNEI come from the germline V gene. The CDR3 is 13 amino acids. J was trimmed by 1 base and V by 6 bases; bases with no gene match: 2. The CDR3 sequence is CASSRDSNYGYTF. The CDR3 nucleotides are TGTGCCAGCAGCCGGGACAGTAACTATGGCTACACCTTC.

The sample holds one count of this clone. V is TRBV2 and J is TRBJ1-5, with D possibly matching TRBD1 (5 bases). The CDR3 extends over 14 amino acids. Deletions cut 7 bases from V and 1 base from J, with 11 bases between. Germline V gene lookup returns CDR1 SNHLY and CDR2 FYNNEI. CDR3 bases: TGTGCCAGCACCCGACAGTGGAGCAATCAGCCCCAGCATTTT. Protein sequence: CASTRQWSNQPQHF. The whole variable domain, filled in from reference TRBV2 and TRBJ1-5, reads EPEVTQTPSHQVTQMGQEVILRCVPISNHLYFYWYRQILGQKVEFLVSFYNNEISEKSEIFDDQFSVERPDGSNFTLKIRSTKLEDSAMYFCASTRQWSNQPQHFGDGTRLSIL.

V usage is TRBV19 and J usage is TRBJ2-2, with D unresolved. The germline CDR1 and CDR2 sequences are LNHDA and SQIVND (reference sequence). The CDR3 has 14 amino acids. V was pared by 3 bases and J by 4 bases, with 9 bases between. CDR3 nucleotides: TGTGCCAGTAGTATCATCTCGGGCACCGGGGAGCTGTTTTTT. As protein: CASSIISGTGELFF.

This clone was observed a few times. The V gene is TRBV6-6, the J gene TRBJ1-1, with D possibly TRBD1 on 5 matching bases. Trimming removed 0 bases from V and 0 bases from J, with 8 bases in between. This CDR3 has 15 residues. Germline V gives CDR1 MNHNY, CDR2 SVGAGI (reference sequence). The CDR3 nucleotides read TGTGCCAGCAGTTACTCAGCAGGGTTGAACACTGAAGCTTTCTTT. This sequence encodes CASSYSAGLNTEAFF.

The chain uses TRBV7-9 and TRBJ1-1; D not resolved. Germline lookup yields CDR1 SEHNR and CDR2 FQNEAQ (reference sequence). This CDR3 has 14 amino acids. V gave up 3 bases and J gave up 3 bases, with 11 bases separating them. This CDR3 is CASSLSGSYTEAFF. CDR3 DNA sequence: TGTGCCAGCAGCTTGAGCGGGAGCTACACTGAAGCTTTCTTT.

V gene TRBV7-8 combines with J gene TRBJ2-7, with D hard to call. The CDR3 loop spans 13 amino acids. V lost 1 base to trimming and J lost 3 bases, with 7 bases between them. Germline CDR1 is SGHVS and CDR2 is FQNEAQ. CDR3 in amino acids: CASSLERFYEQYF. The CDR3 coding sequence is TGTGCCAGCAGCTTAGAAAGATTCTACGAGCAGTACTTC.

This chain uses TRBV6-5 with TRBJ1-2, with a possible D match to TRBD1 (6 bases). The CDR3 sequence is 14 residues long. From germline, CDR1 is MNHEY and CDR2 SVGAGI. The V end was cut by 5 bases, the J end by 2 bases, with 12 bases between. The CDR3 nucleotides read TGTGCCAGCAGTCTCCCCGGGACAAACTATGGCTACACCTTC. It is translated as CASSLPGTNYGYTF.